The 16 T cell receptor beta chains reported below all come from one sample, sequenced in a study of T-cell memory formation after mild COVID-19. From the 5' RACE reads, TCRdb called clonotypes with MiXCR, one entry per CDR3 protein. Here the sample spans approximately 290,000 distinct CDR3 sequences, 8% to 9% being singletons. The source material was PBMCs or a T cell subset sorted from them (not recorded which). The receptors stem from a man younger than 30 who had mild COVID-19 (a few samples of this study predate the infection). Cell type and time point are not known.

This clonotype was seen at least ten times. The CDR3 sequence: CASSLHPPRRQYF. The CDR3 nucleotides read TGTGCCAGCAGTTTACACCCGCCTCGTCGGCAGTACTTC. This sequence joins TRBV12-3 or TRBV12-4 and TRBJ2-7; D is ambiguous. V lost 2 bases and J 9 bases, leaving 14 bases between the germline ends. The CDR3 runs 13 residues.

This clonotype was observed once. Relative to the germline gene, one junction end is altered; a read error may explain this. The V gene is TRBV5-6, the J gene TRBJ1-4; D remains ambiguous. The CDR3 length is 15 residues. Germline values: CDR1 SGHDT, CDR2 YYEEEE. CDR3 amino acids: CDSSSMAVNNEKLFF. CDR3 sequence (DNA): TGTGACAGCAGCTCCATGGCGGTAAATAATGAAAAACTGTTTTTT.

Only a few counts were recorded for this clonotype. The chain is built from TRBV12-3 or TRBV12-4 and TRBJ2-1; 12 bases are shared with TRBD1. The CDR3 length is 16 residues. Unmatched junction bases numbered 8, after V lost 2 bases and J lost 9 bases. The CDR3 nucleotides are TGTGCCAGCAGTTTACACGCCGGGACAGGGGGCGCTGAGCAGTTCTTC. Translated: CASSLHAGTGGAEQFF.

In its sample, this clonotype was seen a few times. This rearrangement joins TRBV5-1 to TRBJ2-7, with D perhaps matching TRBD2 (6 bases). The CDR3 extends over 14 amino acids. In germline, CDR1 is SGHRS, CDR2 YFSETQ. The V gene lost 0 bases and the J gene lost 3 bases, with 10 bases spanning the gap. In nucleotides, the CDR3 is TGCGCCAGCAGCTTGGGTGGGGAGGACTACGAGCAGTACTTC. It yields the protein CASSLGGEDYEQYF.

The V call is TRBV7-9, the J call TRBJ1-5; TRBD1 matches at 8 bases. The CDR3 runs 14 residues. V gave up 8 bases and J gave up 2 bases; unmatched junction bases: 5. In germline, CDR1 is SEHNR, CDR2 FQNEAQ (reference sequence). The CDR3 here is CASSGQGGNQPQHF. In DNA form, the CDR3 reads TGTGCCAGCTCAGGACAGGGAGGCAATCAGCCCCAGCATTTT.

This clonotype was found a few times. The V call is TRBV14, the J call TRBJ2-3; no definite D call. This CDR3 comprises 14 residues. Germline lookup yields CDR1 SGHDN and CDR2 FVKESK. Trimming removed 0 bases at V and 6 bases at J, with 10 bases between. The CDR3 bases are TGTGCCAGCAGCCAAGAGGGCACACCGGATACGCAGTATTTT. It is translated as CASSQEGTPDTQYF.

A few counts support this clonotype. V gene TRBV20-1 combines with J gene TRBJ2-3; TRBD2 agrees at 12 bases. This CDR3 comprises 16 residues. The germline gives CDR1 DFQATT, CDR2 SNEGSKA (reference sequence). Trimming cost V 6 bases and J 2 bases; bases outside gene matches: 9. The CDR3 DNA sequence: TGCAGTGCCTCAGAGACTAGCGGGGGACCCACAGATACGCAGTATTTT. Protein sequence: CSASETSGGPTDTQYF.

This clonotype was detected many times. The J gene is TRBJ2-2, the V gene TRBV5-1, with D unclear. V was clipped by 4 bases and J by 4 bases, with 17 bases between them. Germline-derived CDR1 and CDR2 are SGHRS and YFSETQ. The CDR3 consists of 16 residues. CDR3 region: CASSLTARRATGELFF. The CDR3 DNA is TGCGCCAGCAGCCTGACCGCTCGACGGGCCACCGGGGAGCTGTTTTTT.

This clonotype was counted a few times. The rearrangement joins TRBV20-1 to TRBJ2-1; the match to TRBD2 covers 9 bases. V was pared by 4 bases and J by 7 bases, with 5 bases of the junction left unmatched. Per the germline V gene, CDR1 is DFQATT and CDR2 is SNEGSKA (reference sequence). The CDR3 consists of 13 residues. The CDR3 protein is CSAKAGGFNEQFF. In DNA, the CDR3 is TGCAGTGCTAAGGCGGGGGGGTTTAATGAGCAGTTCTTC.

The chain employs TRBV21-1 and TRBJ2-7; TRBD1 is the table's D call and was not checked against the DNA. TRBV21-1 is classified as a pseudogene. The CDR3 is 14 residues long. The CDR3 loop is CASSSTGGHYEQYV. CDR3 nucleotides: TGTGCCAGCAGTAGTACAGGGGGGCACTACGAGCAGTACGTC.

The V gene is TRBV7-3, the J gene TRBJ2-1, with D maybe TRBD2 (6 bases). Germline V gene data show CDR1 as SGHTA and CDR2 as FQGTGA. Trimming left V 2 bases short and J 6 bases short, with 11 bases between. This CDR3 contains 14 residues. The CDR3: CASSLPGVTNEQFF. In DNA form, the CDR3 reads TGTGCCAGCAGCTTACCGGGGGTCACCAATGAGCAGTTCTTC.

In its sample, this clonotype was seen a few times. The rearrangement joins TRBV19 to TRBJ2-1, with D perhaps matching TRBD1 (6 bases). V lost 3 bases, J lost 10 bases, and 16 bases lay in between. Germline assignment: CDR1 LNHDA and CDR2 SQIVND (reference sequence). The CDR3 contains 14 residues. The DNA for the CDR3 is TGTGCCAGTAGTATTTCCACAGGGCGGCGGGAGCAGTTCTTC. It codes for CASSISTGRREQFF.

The chain combines TRBV6-2 or TRBV6-3 with TRBJ2-5, with TRBD1 matching over 8 bases. CDR3 size: 14 residues. The V segment lost 6 bases and the J segment 0 bases; nucleotides outside the gene matches: 3. Germline values: CDR1 MNHEY, CDR2 SVGEGT. The CDR3 DNA follows: TGTGCCAGCAGGAGACAGGGGTACCAAGAGACCCAGTACTTC. Encoded protein: CASRRQGYQETQYF.

There are many counts of this clonotype. This chain connects TRBV13 to TRBJ1-1, with D possibly matching TRBD1 (6 bases). V was shortened by 5 bases and J by 1 base, with 14 bases between the two germline ends. The CDR3 extends over 15 amino acids. Germline V gene sequence: CDR1 PRHDT, CDR2 FYEKMQ (reference sequence). The CDR3: CASSEGRGENTEAFF. CDR3 sequence (DNA): TGTGCCAGCAGCGAAGGGAGGGGGGAGAACACTGAAGCTTTCTTT.

This clonotype was counted at least ten times. The chain employs TRBV5-1 and TRBJ1-2; D is possibly TRBD1 (5 bases). The V gene's germline CDR1 is SGHRS and CDR2 YFSETQ. The V and J ends lost 3 bases and 4 bases respectively, with 13 bases between them. The length of the CDR3 is 14 residues. The CDR3 nucleotides are TGCGCCAGCAGCTCGGGGCAGGGAACCTATGGCTACACCTTC. Protein: CASSSGQGTYGYTF.

Of note for this clonotype: This clone may be a read error of a much larger clone one base away. This chain connects TRBV6-5 to TRBJ2-5, with D tentatively TRBD1 (5 bases). Germline V gene sequence: CDR1 MNHEY, CDR2 SVGAGI. The CDR3 runs 11 residues. With 5 bases removed from V and 7 bases from J, the gap between germline ends came to 8 bases. The CDR3 DNA is TGTGCCAGCAGTGAAGGGGCGACCCAGTACTTC. As protein: CASSEGATQYF.